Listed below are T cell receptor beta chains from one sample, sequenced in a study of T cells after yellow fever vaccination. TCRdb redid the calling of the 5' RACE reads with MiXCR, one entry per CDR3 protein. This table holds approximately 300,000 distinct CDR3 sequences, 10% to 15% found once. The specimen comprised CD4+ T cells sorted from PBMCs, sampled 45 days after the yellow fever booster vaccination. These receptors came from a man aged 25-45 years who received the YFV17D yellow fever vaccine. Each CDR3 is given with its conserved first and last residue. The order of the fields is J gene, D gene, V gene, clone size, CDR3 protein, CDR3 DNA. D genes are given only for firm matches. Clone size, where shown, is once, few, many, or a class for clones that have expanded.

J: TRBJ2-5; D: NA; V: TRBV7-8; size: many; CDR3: CASSLGDIQETQYF; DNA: TGTGCCAGCAGCCTCGGGGACATCCAAGAGACCCAGTACTTC
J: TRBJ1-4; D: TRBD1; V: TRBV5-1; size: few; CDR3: CASSRQGGYEKLFF; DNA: TGCGCCAGCAGCAGACAGGGAGGGTATGAAAAACTGTTTTTT
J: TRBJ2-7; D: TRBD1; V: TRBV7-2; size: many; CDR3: CASSLETGGYEQYF; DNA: TGTGCCAGCAGCTTAGAGACAGGGGGCTACGAGCAGTACTTC
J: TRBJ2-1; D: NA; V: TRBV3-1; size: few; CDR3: CASSPTPSGLYNEQFF; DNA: TGTGCCAGCAGCCCCACCCCCTCCGGACTCTACAATGAGCAGTTCTTC
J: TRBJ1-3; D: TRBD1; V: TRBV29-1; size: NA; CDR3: CSVATGLSPGGNTIYF; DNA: TGCAGCGTTGCGACAGGGTTGTCTCCGGGAGGAAACACCATATATTTT
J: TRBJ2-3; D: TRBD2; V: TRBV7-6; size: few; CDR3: CASALGGFATDTQYF; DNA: TGTGCCAGCGCTTTGGGGGGGTTCGCTACAGATACGCAGTATTTT
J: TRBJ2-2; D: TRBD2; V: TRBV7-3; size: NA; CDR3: CASSSGLGNTGELFF; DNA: TGTGCCAGCAGCTCGGGACTAGGGAACACCGGGGAGCTGTTTTTT
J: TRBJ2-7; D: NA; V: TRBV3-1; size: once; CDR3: CASSLGKYEQYF; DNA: TGTGCCAGCAGCTTGGGAAAGTACGAGCAGTACTTC
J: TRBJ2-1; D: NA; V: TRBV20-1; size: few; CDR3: CSAGWSGGYNEQFF; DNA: TGCAGTGCTGGTTGGAGTGGAGGTTACAATGAGCAGTTCTTC
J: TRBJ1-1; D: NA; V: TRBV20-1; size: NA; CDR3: CSAPRQASNTEAFF; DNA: TGCAGTGCCCCCCGACAGGCTTCGAACACTGAAGCTTTCTTT
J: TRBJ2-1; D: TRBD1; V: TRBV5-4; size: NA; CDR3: CASSPGTEYNEQFF; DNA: TGTGCCAGCAGCCCCGGGACAGAGTACAATGAGCAGTTCTTC
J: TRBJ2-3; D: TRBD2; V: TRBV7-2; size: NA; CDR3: CASSLGLAASTDTQYF; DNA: TGTGCCAGCAGCTTAGGACTAGCGGCAAGCACAGATACGCAGTATTTT
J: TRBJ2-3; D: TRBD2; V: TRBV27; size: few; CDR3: CASSSWGSGRTDTQYF; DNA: TGTGCCAGCAGTTCCTGGGGTAGCGGGAGGACAGATACGCAGTATTTT
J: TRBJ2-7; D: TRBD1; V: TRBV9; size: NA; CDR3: CASSPGQGPHEQYF; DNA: TGTGCCAGCAGCCCGGGACAGGGTCCCCACGAGCAGTACTTC
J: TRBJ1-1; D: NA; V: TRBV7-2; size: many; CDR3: CASSLAGYGEAFF; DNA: TGTGCCAGCAGCTTAGCCGGCTATGGTGAAGCTTTCTTT
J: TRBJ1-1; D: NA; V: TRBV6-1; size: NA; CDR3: CASSAPGQWDTEAFF; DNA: TGTGCCAGCAGTGCACCGGGACAATGGGACACTGAAGCTTTCTTT
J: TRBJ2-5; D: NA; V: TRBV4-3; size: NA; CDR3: CASSQEGGQFETQYF; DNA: TGCGCCAGCAGCCAAGAAGGTGGACAGTTCGAGACCCAGTACTTC
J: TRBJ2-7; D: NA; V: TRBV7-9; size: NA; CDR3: CASSLDLSSYEQYF; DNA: TGTGCCAGCAGCTTGGACCTGAGTTCCTACGAGCAGTACTTC
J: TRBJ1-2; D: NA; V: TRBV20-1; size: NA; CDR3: CSAPGTTNYGYTF; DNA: TGCAGCGCCCCGGGAACAACGAATTATGGCTACACCTTC
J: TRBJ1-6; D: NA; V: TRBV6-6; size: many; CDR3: CASTREKDSPLHF; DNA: TGTGCCAGCACCCGGGAGAAGGATTCACCCCTCCACTTT
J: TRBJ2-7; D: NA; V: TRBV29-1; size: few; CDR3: CSVVALYEQYF; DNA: TGCAGCGTTGTAGCCCTCTACGAGCAGTACTTC
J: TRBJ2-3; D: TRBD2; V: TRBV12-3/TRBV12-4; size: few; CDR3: CASRGGTSWADTQYF; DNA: TGTGCCAGCAGGGGCGGGACTAGTTGGGCAGATACGCAGTATTTT
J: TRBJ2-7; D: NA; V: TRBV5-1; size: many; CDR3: CASSLVGGFAYEQYF; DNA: TGCGCCAGCAGCTTGGTGGGGGGATTCGCCTACGAGCAGTACTTC
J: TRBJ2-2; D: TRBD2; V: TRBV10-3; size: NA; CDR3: CAIKKAGGAGELFF; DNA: TGTGCCATCAAGAAAGCGGGGGGTGCCGGGGAGCTGTTTTTT
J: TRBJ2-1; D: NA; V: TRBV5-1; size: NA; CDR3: CASSSAGQAYNEQFF; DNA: TGCGCCAGCAGCTCAGCGGGACAGGCCTACAATGAGCAGTTCTTC
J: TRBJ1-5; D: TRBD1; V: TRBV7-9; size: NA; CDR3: CASSLGTGWQPQHF; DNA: TGTGCCAGCAGCTTGGGGACAGGCTGGCAGCCCCAGCATTTT
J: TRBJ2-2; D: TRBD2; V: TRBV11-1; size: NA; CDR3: CASSLSRSGSLNTGELFF; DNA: TGTGCCAGCAGCTTAAGTCGTAGCGGGAGTTTAAACACCGGGGAGCTGTTTTTT
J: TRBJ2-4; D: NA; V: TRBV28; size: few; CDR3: CASTPGPVNIQYF; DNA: TGTGCCAGCACTCCCGGACCCGTAAACATTCAGTACTTC
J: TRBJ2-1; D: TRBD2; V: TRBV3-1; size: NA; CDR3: CASSQDLLAGSNEQFF; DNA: TGTGCCAGCAGCCAAGATCTCCTAGCGGGTTCTAATGAGCAGTTCTTC
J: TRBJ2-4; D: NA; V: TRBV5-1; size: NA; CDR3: CASQGGENIQYF; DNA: TGCGCCAGCCAGGGGGGGGAAAACATTCAGTACTTC
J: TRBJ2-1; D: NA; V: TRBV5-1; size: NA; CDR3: CASRDFSGEQFF; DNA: TGCGCCAGCCGGGACTTTTCGGGTGAGCAGTTCTTC
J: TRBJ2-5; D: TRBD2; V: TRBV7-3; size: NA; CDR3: CASRGGGETQYF; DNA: TGTGCCAGCAGGGGGGGAGGGGAGACCCAGTACTTC
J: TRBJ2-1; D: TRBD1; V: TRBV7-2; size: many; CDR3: CASSNGQGAYNEQFF; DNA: TGTGCCAGCAGCAACGGACAGGGGGCGTACAATGAGCAGTTCTTC
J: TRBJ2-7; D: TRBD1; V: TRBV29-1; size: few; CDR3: CSGGNRGSYEQYF; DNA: TGCAGCGGTGGAAACAGGGGATCATACGAGCAGTACTTC
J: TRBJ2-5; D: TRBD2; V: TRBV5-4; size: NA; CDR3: CASSRRMGGQETQYF; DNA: TGTGCCAGCAGCCGGAGAATGGGAGGGCAAGAGACCCAGTACTTC